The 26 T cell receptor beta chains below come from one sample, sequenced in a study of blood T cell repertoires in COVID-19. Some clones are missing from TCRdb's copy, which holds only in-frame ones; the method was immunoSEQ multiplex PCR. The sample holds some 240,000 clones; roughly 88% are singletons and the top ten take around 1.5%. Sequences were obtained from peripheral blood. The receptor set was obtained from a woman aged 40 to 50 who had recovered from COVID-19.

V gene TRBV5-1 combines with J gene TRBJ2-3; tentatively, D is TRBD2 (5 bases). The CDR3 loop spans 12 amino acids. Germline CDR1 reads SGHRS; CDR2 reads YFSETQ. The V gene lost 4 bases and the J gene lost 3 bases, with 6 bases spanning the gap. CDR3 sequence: CASSGETDTQYF. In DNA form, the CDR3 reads TGCGCCAGCAGCGGGGAGACAGATACGCAGTATTTT.

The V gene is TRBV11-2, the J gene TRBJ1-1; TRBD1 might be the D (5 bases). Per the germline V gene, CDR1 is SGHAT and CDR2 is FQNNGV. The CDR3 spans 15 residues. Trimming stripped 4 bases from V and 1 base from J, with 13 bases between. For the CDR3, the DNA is TGTGCCAGCAGCTCTACAGTGGGGGGGAACACTGAAGCTTTCTTT. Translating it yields CASSSTVGGNTEAFF.

This CDR3 reads CATSRDWAHTEAFF. The CDR3 nucleotides are TGTGCCACCAGCAGAGATTGGGCTCACACTGAAGCTTTCTTT. The gene calls are TRBV15 and TRBJ1-1; no definite D call. The CDR3 has 14 residues. The V end lost 0 bases, the J end lost 3 bases, and 8 bases lay between the germline ends. Germline lookup yields CDR1 LNHNV and CDR2 YYDKDF (reference sequence).

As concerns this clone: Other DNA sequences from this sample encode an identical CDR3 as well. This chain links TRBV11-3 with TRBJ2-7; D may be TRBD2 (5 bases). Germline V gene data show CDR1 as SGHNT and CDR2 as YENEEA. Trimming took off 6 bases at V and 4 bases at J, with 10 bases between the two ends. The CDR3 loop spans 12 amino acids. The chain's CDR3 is CASSRDSYEQYF. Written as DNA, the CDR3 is TGTGCCAGCAGTCGGGATTCGTACGAGCAGTACTTC.

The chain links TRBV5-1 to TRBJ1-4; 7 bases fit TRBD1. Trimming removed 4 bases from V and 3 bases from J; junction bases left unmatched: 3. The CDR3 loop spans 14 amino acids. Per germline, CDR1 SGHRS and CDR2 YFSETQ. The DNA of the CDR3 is TGCGCCAGCAGCGACGGGACAGCTAATGAAAAACTGTTTTTT. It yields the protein CASSDGTANEKLFF.

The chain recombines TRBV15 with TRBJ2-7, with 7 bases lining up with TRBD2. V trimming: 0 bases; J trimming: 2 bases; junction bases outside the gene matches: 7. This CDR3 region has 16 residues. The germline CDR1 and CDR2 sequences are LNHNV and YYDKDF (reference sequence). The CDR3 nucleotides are TGTGCCACCAGCAGAGATCTTGGGGAGGGCACCTACGAGCAGTACTTC. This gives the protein CATSRDLGEGTYEQYF.

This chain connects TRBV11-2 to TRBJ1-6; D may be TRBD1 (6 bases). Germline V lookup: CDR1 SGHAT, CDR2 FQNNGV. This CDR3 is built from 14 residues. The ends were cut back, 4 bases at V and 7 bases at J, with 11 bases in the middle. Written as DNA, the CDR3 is TGTGCCAGCAGCTCCACAGGGAACAATTCACCCCTCCACTTT. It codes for CASSSTGNNSPLHF.

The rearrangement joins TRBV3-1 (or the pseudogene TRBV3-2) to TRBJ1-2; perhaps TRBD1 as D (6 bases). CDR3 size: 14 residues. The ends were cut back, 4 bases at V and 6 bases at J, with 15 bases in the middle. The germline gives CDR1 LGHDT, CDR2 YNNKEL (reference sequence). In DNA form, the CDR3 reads TGTGCCAGCAGCCCCAACAGGGAAGCAGATGGCTACACCTTC. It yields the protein CASSPNREADGYTF.

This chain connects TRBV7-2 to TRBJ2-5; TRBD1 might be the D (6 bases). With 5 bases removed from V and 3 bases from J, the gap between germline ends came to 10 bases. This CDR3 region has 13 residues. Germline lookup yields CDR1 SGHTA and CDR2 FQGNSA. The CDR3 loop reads CASSIRDKETQYF. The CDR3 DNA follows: TGTGCCAGCAGCATCCGGGACAAAGAGACCCAGTACTTC.

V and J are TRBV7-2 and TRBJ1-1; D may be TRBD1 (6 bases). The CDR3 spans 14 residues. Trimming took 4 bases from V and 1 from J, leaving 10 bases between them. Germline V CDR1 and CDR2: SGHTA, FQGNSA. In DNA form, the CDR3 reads TGTGCCAGCAGCTGGCAGACAGGGAACACTGAAGCTTTCTTT. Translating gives CASSWQTGNTEAFF. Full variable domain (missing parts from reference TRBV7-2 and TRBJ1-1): GAGVSQSPSNKVTEKGKDVELRCDPISGHTALYWYRQSLGQGLEFLIYFQGNSAPDKSGLPSDRFSAERTGGSVSTLTIQRTQQEDSAVYLCASSWQTGNTEAFFGQGTRLTVV.

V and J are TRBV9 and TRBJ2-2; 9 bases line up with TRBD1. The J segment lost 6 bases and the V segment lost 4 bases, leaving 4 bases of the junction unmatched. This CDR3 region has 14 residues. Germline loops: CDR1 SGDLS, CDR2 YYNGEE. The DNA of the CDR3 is TGTGCCAGCAGCCCCCGGACAGGGGCCGGGGAGCTGTTTTTT. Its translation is CASSPRTGAGELFF.

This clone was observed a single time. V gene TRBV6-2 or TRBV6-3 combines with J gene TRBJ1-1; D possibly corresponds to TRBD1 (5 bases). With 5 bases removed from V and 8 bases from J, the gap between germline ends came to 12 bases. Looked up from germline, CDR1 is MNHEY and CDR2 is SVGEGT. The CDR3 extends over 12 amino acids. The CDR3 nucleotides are TGTGCCAGCAGTCAACGGGGGTTGGAAGCTTTCTTT. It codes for CASSQRGLEAFF.

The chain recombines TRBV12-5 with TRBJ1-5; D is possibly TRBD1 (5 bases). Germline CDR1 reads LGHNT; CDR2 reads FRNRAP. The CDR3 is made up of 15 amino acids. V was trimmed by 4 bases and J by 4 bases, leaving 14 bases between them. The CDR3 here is CASGWGQGLNQPQHF. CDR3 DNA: TGTGCTAGTGGTTGGGGCCAGGGACTTAATCAGCCCCAGCATTTT.

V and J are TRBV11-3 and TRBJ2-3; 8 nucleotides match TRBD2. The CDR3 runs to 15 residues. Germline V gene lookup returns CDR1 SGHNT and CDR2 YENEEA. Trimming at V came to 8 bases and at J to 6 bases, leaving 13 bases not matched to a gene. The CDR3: CASGPGLGPSDTQYF. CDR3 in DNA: TGTGCCAGCGGACCGGGACTAGGCCCGTCGGATACGCAGTATTTT. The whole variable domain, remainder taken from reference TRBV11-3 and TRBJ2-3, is EAGVVQSPRYKIIEKKQPVAFWCNPISGHNTLYWYLQNLGQGPELLIRYENEEAVDDSQLPKDRFSAERLKGVDSTLKIQPAELGDSAVYLCASGPGLGPSDTQYFGPGTRLTVL.

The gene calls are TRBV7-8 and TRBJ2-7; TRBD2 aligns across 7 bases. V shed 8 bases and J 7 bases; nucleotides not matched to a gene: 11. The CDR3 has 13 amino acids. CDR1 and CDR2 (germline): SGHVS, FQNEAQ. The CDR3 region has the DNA TGTGCCAGCGGTGGACTAGTTCTTGCGGAGCAGTACTTC. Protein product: CASGGLVLAEQYF.

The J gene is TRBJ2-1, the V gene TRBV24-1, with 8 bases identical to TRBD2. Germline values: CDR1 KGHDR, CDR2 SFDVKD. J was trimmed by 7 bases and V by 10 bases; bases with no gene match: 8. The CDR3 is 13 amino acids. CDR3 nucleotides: TGTGCCACGGCCGGGGGGGCGAGAAATGAGCAGTTCTTC. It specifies CATAGGARNEQFF.

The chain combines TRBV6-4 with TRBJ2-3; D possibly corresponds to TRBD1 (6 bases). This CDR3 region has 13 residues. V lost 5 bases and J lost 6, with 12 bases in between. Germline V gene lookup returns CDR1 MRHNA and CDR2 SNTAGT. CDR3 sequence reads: CASSTTGIDTQYF. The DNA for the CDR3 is TGTGCCAGCAGTACCACAGGGATCGATACGCAGTATTTT.

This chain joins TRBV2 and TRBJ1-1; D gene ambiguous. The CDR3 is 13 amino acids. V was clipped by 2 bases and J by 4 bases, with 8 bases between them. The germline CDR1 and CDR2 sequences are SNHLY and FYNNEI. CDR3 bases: TGTGCCAGCAGTGAACCACCAGTCACTGAAGCTTTCTTT. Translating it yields CASSEPPVTEAFF.

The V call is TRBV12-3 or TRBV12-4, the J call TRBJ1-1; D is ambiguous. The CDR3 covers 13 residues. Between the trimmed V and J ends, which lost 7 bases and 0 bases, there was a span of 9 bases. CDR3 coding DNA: TGTGCCAGCAACCTAGGAATGAACACTGAAGCTTTCTTT. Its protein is CASNLGMNTEAFF.

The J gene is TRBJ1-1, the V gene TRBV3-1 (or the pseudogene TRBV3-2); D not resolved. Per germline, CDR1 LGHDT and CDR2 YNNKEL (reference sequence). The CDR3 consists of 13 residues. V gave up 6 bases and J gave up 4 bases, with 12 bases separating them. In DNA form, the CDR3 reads TGTGCCAGCAGTCCTCTCGAGGGCACTGAAGCTTTCTTT. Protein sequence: CASSPLEGTEAFF.

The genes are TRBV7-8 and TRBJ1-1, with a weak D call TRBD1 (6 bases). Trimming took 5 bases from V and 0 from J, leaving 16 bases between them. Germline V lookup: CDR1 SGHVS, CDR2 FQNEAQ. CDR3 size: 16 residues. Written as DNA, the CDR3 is TGTGCCAGCAGCCCTAGGAAACAGGGTTTGAACACTGAAGCTTTCTTT. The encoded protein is CASSPRKQGLNTEAFF.

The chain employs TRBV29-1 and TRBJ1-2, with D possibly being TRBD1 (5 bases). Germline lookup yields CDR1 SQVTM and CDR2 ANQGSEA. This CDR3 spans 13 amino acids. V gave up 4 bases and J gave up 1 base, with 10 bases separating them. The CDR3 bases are TGCAGCGTTGTGGCGGGGGATAACTATGGCTACACCTTC. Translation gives CSVVAGDNYGYTF.

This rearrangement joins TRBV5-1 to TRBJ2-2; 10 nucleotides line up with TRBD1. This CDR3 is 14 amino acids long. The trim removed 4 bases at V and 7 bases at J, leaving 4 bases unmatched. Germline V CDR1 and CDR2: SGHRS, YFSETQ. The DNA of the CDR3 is TGCGCCAGCAGCGTGGGACAGGGGAACGGGGAGCTGTTTTTT. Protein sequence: CASSVGQGNGELFF.

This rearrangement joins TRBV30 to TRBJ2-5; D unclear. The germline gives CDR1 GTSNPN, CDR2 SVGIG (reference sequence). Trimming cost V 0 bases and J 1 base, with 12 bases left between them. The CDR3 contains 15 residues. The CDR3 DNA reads TGTGCCTGGAGTGTATACGGCGGCCCCCAAGAGACCCAGTACTTC. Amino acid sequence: CAWSVYGGPQETQYF.

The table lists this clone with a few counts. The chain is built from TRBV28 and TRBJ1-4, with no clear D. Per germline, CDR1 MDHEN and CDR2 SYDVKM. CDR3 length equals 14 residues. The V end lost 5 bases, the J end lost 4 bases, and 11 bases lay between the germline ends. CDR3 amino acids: CASSLMSYNEKLFF. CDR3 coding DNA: TGTGCCAGCAGTCTTATGAGTTATAATGAAAAACTGTTTTTT.

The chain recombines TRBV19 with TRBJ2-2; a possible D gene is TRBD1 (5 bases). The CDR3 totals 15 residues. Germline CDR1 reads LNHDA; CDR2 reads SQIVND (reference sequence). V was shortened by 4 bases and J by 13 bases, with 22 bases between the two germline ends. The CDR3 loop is CASSSFRRAGRGLFF. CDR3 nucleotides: TGTGCCAGTAGTAGCTTTCGCAGGGCAGGAAGGGGGCTGTTTTTT.